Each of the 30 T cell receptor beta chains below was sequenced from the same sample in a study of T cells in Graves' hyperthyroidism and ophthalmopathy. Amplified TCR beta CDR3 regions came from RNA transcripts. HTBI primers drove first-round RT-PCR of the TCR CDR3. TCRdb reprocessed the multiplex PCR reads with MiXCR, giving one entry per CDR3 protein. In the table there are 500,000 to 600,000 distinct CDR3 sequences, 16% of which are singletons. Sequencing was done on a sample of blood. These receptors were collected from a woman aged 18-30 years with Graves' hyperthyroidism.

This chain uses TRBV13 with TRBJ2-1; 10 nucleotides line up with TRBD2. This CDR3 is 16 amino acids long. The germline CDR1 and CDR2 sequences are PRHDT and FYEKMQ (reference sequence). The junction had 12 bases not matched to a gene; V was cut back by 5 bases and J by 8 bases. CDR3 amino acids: CASSLAGASGSDEQFF. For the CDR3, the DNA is TGTGCCAGCAGCCTAGCCGGGGCTAGCGGGAGCGATGAGCAGTTCTTC.

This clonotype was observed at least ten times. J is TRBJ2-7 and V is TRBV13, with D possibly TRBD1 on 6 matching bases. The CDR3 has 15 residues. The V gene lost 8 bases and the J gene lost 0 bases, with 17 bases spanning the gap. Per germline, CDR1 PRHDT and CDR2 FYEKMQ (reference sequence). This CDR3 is CASRQSRDNSYEQYF. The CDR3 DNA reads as TGTGCCAGCCGCCAGTCCAGGGACAACTCCTACGAGCAGTACTTC.

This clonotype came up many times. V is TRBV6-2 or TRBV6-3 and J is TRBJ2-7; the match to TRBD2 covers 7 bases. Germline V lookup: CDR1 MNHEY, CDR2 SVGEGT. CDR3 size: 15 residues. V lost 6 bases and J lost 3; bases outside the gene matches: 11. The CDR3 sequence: CASRPFPGGSYEQYF. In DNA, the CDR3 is TGTGCCAGCAGACCCTTTCCCGGGGGGAGCTACGAGCAGTACTTC.

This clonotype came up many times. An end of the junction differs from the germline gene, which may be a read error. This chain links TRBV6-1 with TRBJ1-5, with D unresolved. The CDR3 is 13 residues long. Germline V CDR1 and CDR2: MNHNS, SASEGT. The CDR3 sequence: CASREDSNQPQHF. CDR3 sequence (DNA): TGTGCCAGCAGGGAAGATAGCAATCAGCCCCAGCATTTT.

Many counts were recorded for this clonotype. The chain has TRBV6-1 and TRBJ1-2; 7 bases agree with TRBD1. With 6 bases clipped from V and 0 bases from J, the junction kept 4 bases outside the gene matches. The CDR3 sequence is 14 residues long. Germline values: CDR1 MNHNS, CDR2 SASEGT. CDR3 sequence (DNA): TGTGCCAGCAGAGGGGACAGAGCTAACTATGGCTACACCTTC. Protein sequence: CASRGDRANYGYTF.

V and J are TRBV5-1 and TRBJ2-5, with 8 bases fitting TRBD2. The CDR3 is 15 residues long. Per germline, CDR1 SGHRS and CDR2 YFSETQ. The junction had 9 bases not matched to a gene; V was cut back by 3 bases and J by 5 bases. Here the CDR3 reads CASSWRAGVRETQYF. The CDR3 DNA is TGCGCCAGCAGCTGGCGAGCGGGAGTCCGGGAGACCCAGTACTTC.

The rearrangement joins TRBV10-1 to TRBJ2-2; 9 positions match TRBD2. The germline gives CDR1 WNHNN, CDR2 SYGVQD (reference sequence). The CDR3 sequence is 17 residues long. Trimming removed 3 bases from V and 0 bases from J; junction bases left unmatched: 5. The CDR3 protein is CASSEIAGDPNTGELFF. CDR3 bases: TGCGCCAGCAGTGAAATAGCGGGGGACCCGAACACCGGGGAGCTGTTTTTT.

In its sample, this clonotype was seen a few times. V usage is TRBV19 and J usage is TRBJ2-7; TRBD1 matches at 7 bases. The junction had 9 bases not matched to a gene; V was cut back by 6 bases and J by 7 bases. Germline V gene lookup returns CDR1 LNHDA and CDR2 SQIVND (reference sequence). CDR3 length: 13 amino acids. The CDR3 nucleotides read TGTGCCAGTAGCAGACGGACAGGTCAGGAGCAGTACTTC. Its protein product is CASSRRTGQEQYF.

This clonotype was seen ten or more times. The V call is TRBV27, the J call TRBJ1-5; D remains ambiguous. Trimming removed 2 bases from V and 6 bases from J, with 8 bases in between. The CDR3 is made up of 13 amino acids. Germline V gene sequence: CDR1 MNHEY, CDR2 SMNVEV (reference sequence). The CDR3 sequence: CASSLDWGQPQHF. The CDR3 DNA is TGTGCCAGCAGTTTAGATTGGGGTCAGCCCCAGCATTTT.

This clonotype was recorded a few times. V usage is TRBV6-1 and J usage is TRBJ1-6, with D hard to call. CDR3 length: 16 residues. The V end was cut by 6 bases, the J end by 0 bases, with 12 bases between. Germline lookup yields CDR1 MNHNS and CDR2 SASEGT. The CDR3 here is CASSHGLNSYNSPLHF. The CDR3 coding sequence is TGTGCCAGCAGCCACGGGCTGAACTCCTATAATTCACCCCTCCACTTT.

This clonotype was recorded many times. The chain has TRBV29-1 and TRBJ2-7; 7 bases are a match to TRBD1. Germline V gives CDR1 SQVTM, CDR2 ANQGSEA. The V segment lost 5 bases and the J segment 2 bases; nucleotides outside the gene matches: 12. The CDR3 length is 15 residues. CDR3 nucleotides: TGCAGCGTTTCTCATCGACAGGGACCTCCCTACGAGCAGTACTTC. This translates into CSVSHRQGPPYEQYF.

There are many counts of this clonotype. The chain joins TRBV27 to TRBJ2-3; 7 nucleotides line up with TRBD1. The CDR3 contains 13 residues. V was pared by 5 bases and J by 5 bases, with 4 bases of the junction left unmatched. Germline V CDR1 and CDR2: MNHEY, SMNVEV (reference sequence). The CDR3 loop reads CASSQGVLDTQYF. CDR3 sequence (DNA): TGTGCCAGCAGTCAGGGGGTTTTAGATACGCAGTATTTT.

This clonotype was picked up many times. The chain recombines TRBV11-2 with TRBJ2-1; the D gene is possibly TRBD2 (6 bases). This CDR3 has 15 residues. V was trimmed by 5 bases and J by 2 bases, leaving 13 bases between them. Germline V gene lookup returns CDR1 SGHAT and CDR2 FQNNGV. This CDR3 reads CASSPLATTYNEQFF. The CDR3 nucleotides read TGTGCCAGCAGCCCCCTAGCGACGACCTACAATGAGCAGTTCTTC.

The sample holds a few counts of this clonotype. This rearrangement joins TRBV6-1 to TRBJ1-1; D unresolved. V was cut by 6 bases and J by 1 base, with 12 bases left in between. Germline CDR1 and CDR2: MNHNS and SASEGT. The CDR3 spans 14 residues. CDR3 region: CASRLPGENTEAFF. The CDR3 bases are TGTGCCAGCAGACTACCCGGGGAGAACACTGAAGCTTTCTTT.

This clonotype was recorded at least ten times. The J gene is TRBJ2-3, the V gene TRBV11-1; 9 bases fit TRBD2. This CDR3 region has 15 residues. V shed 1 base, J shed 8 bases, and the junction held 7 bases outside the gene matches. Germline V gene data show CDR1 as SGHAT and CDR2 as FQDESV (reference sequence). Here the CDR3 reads CASSLEVSGRTTQYF. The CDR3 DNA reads TGTGCCAGCAGCTTAGAGGTGAGCGGGAGGACTACGCAGTATTTT.

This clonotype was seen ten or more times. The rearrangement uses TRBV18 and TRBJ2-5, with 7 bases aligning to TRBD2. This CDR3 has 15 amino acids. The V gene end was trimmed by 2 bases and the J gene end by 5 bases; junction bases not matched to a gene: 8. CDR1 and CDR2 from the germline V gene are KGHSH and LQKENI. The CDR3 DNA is TGTGCCAGCTCACCATCGGCTAGCGGCGGGGAGACCCAGTACTTC. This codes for CASSPSASGGETQYF.

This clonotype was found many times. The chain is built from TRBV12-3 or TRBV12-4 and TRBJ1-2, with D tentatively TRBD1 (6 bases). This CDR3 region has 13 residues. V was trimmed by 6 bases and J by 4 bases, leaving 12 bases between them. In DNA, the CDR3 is TGTGCCAGCAGGGCAGGACAGATCTATGGCTACACCTTC. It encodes CASRAGQIYGYTF.

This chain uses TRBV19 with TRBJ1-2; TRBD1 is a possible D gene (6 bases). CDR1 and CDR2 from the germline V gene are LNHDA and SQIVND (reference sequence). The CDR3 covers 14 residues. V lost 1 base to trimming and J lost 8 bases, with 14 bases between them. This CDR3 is CASSIGGRFGGYTF. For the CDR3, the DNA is TGTGCCAGTAGTATAGGGGGGCGCTTCGGGGGCTACACCTTC.

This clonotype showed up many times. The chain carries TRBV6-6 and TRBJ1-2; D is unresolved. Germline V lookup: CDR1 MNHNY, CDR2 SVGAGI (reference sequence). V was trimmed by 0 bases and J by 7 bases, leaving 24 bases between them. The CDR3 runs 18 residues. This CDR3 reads CASSYSFLGLASGGGYTF. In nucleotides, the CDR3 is TGTGCCAGCAGTTACTCGTTTCTGGGCCTAGCATCCGGCGGTGGCTACACCTTC.

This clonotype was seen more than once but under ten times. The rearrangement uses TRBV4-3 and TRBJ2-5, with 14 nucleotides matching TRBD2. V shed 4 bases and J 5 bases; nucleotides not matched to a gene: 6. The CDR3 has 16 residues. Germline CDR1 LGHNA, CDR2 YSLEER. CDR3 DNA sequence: TGCGCCAGCAGCCTGGGGACTAGCGGGGGCGTGGAGACCCAGTACTTC. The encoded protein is CASSLGTSGGVETQYF.

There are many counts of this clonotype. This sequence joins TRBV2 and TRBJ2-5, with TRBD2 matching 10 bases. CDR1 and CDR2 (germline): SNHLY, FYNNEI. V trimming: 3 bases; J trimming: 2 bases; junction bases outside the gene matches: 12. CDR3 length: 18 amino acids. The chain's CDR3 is CASSDHRLAGALQETQYF. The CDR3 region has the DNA TGTGCCAGCAGTGATCACCGGCTAGCGGGAGCCTTACAAGAGACCCAGTACTTC.

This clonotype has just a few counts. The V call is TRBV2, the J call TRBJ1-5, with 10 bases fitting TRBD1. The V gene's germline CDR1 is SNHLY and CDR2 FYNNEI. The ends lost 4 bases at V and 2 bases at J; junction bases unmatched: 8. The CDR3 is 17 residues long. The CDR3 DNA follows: TGTGCCAGCAGTGGGTGGGACAGGGGAAGGGGCAATCAGCCCCAGCATTTT. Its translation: CASSGWDRGRGNQPQHF.

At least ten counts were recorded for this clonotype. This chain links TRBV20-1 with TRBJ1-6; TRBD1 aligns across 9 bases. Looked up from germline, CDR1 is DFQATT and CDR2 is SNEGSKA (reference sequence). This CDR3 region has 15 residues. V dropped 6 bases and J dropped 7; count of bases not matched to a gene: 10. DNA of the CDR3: TGCAGTGCAAAGGCGACAGGGGGACAGAATTCACCCCTCCACTTT. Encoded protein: CSAKATGGQNSPLHF.

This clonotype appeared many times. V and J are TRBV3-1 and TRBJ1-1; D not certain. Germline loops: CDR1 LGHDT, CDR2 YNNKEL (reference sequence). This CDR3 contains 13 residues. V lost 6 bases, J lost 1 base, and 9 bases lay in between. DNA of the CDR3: TGTGCCAGCAGGATGACCGCGAACACTGAAGCTTTCTTT. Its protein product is CASRMTANTEAFF.

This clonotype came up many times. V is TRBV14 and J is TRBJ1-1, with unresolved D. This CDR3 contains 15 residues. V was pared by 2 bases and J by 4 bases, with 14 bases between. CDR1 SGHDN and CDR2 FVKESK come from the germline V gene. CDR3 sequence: CASSQRALRTTEAFF. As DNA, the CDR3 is TGTGCCAGCAGCCAAAGGGCCCTCCGGACCACTGAAGCTTTCTTT.

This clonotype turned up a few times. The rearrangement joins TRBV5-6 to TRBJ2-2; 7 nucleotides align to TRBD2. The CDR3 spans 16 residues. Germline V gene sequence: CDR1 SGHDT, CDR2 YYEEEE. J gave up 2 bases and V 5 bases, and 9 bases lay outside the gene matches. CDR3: CASRDLAELNTGELFF. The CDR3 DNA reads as TGTGCCAGCAGGGACCTAGCGGAGCTTAACACCGGGGAGCTGTTTTTT. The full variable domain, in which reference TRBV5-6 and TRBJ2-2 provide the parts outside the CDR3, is DAGVTQSPTHLIKTRGQQVTLRCSPKSGHDTVSWYQQALGQGPQFIFQYYEEEERQRGNFPDRFSGHQFPNYSSELNVNALLLGDSALYLCASRDLAELNTGELFFGEGSRLTVL.

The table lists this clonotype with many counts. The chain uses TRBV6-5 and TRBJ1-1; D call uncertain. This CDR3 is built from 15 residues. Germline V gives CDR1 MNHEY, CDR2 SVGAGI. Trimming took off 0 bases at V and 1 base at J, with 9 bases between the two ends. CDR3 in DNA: TGTGCCAGCAGTTACTCGAGGGTAGGGAACACTGAAGCTTTCTTT. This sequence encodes CASSYSRVGNTEAFF.

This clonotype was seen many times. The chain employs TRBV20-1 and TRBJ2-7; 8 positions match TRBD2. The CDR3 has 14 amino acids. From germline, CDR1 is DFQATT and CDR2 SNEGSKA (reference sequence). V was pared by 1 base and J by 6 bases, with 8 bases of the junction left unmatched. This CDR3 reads CSARGLAGSFEQYF. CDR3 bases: TGCAGTGCTAGAGGGTTAGCGGGGTCTTTCGAGCAGTACTTC.

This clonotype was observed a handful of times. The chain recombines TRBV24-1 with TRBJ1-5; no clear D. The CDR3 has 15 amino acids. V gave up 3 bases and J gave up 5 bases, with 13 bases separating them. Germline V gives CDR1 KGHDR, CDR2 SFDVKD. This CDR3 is CATSDPGEPYQPQHF. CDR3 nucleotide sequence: TGTGCCACCAGTGATCCAGGTGAACCCTATCAGCCCCAGCATTTT.

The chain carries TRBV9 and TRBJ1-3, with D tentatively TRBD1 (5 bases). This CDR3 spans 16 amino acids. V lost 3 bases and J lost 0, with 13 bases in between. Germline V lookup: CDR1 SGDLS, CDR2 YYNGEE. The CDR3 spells CASSGQGLLSGNTIYF. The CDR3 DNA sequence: TGTGCCAGCAGCGGCCAGGGTCTCCTCTCTGGAAACACCATATATTTT. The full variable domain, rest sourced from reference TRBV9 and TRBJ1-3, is DSGVTQTPKHLITATGQRVTLRCSPRSGDLSVYWYQQSLDQGLQFLIQYYNGEERAKGNILERFSAQQFPDLHSELNLSSLELGDSALYFCASSGQGLLSGNTIYFGEGSWLTVV.